This T cell receptor beta chain was recorded in a study of blood T cell repertoires in COVID-19. As for the study in general: COVID-19 samples collected from the United States, Italy and Spain covered acute and convalescent phases. The analysed material was cDNA or gDNA that came from T cells, B-cell-depleted T cells, or PBMCs.

Germline CDR1 and CDR2: LGHNA and YSLEER. V was shortened by 2 bases and J by 6 bases, with 11 bases between the two germline ends. There are 13 residues in the CDR3. Methods used by the authors: Amplification of reference gene primers was used by the study to estimate nucleated cell counts. Profiled with immunoSEQ multiplex PCR; TCRdb holds only in-frame clones, not every one. The V and J calls and the clone size are those of that table, but D and trimming were determined from the DNA. The sample holds 250,000 to 350,000 clones, about nine tenths seen once. This receptor was taken from a woman between 50 and 59 years old who had recovered from COVID-19. Material for sequencing was peripheral blood. The V and J genes are TRBV4-3 and TRBJ2-7; D is possibly TRBD2 (5 bases). As DNA, the CDR3 is TGCGCCAGCAGCCAATTATCGGCGGGCGAGCAGTACTTC. Protein sequence: CASSQLSAGEQYF.